The 19 T cell receptor beta chains listed next were all sequenced from one sample in a study of blood T cell repertoires in COVID-19. The repertoire was sequenced with immunoSEQ multiplex PCR; TCRdb's copy has only in-frame clones and lacks some. The table has roughly 70,000 clones, about 85% seen once. The specimen sequenced was peripheral blood. The receptors here all came from a man aged 70-80 years with active COVID-19.

The V call is TRBV7-2, the J call TRBJ2-6, with D perhaps TRBD1 (6 bases). V was pared by 3 bases and J by 1 base, with 13 bases between. The V gene's germline CDR1 is SGHTA and CDR2 FQGNSA. This CDR3 has 17 amino acids. CDR3 in amino acids: CASSLGTQGSGANVLTF. The CDR3 DNA reads TGTGCCAGCAGCTTGGGGACCCAGGGGTCTGGGGCCAACGTCCTGACTTTC.

The J gene is TRBJ2-7, the V gene TRBV11-3; D gene uncertain. The CDR3 is made up of 13 amino acids. The germline V and J ends were trimmed by 0 bases and 2 bases, with 5 bases remaining between them. Germline loops: CDR1 SGHNT, CDR2 YENEEA. As DNA, the CDR3 is TGTGCCAGCAGCTTAGATTCAGCCTACGAGCAGTACTTC. It yields the protein CASSLDSAYEQYF. Looking up the rest from reference TRBV11-3 and TRBJ2-7 gives the full variable domain: EAGVVQSPRYKIIEKKQPVAFWCNPISGHNTLYWYLQNLGQGPELLIRYENEEAVDDSQLPKDRFSAERLKGVDSTLKIQPAELGDSAVYLCASSLDSAYEQYFGPGTRLTVT.

The chain joins TRBV2 to TRBJ1-1, with D unclear. There are 14 residues in the CDR3. V was shortened by 10 bases and J by 0 bases, with 15 bases between the two germline ends. The germline gives CDR1 SNHLY, CDR2 FYNNEI. CDR3 sequence (DNA): TGTGCCACAGCGGCCACTGGGATGAACACTGAAGCTTTCTTT. Its protein product is CATAATGMNTEAFF.

The chain employs TRBV10-2 and TRBJ2-7, with TRBD1 as a possible D gene (6 bases). CDR1 is WSHSY, CDR2 SAAADI, per germline. This CDR3 spans 12 amino acids. The V gene lost 8 bases and the J gene lost 3 bases, with 11 bases spanning the gap. The CDR3 coding sequence is TGCGCCAGCCAAGGACAGTACTACGAGCAGTACTTC. As protein: CASQGQYYEQYF.

This chain links TRBV27 with TRBJ2-7; D is perhaps TRBD1 (5 bases). The germline V gene encodes CDR1 MNHEY and CDR2 SMNVEV (reference sequence). The CDR3 extends over 14 amino acids. V was clipped by 2 bases and J by 7 bases, with 15 bases between them. The CDR3 sequence is CASSLGAGLGEQYF. DNA of the CDR3: TGTGCCAGCAGTTTAGGTGCAGGGCTGGGGGAGCAGTACTTC.

The chain links TRBV15 to TRBJ2-3; D perhaps matches TRBD2 (6 bases). V was cut by 0 bases and J by 5 bases, with 15 bases left in between. Germline values: CDR1 LNHNV, CDR2 YYDKDF (reference sequence). This CDR3 contains 16 residues. The CDR3 nucleotides read TGTGCCACCAGCAGAGATGGACTACTAAGGGGAGATACGCAGTATTTT. Translating gives CATSRDGLLRGDTQYF.

The rearrangement uses TRBV18 and TRBJ2-7; 7 bases are a match to TRBD2. The germline gives CDR1 KGHSH, CDR2 LQKENI. With V trimmed by 2 bases and J by 3 bases, 7 bases remained unmatched. The CDR3 totals 15 residues. CDR3 DNA: TGTGCCAGCTCACCATCGGTCGGCGGGGGCTACGAGCAGTACTTC. Its protein product is CASSPSVGGGYEQYF.

This chain uses TRBV2 with TRBJ1-1; 7 bases are shared with TRBD1. The J segment lost 6 bases and the V segment lost 1 base, leaving 5 bases of the junction unmatched. Germline lookup yields CDR1 SNHLY and CDR2 FYNNEI. The CDR3 has 14 amino acids. CDR3 loop: CASSEVRGAAEAFF. The CDR3 region has the DNA TGTGCCAGCAGTGAAGTCAGGGGGGCCGCTGAAGCTTTCTTT.

This rearrangement joins TRBV6-2 or TRBV6-3 to TRBJ1-2, with D possibly being TRBD1 (6 bases). Trimming took 4 bases from V and 5 from J, leaving 26 bases between them. This CDR3 is 18 amino acids long. CDR1 is MNHEY, CDR2 SVGEGT, per germline. The CDR3 coding sequence is TGTGCCAGCAGTTGGGCCACAGGGATCTCCCCTACCCCGTATGGCTACACCTTC. Translation: CASSWATGISPTPYGYTF.

The chain couples TRBV28 to TRBJ2-7, with 9 bases aligning to TRBD1. Trimming cost V 4 bases and J 2 bases; bases outside gene matches: 6. CDR1 MDHEN and CDR2 SYDVKM come from the germline V gene. The CDR3 spans 15 residues. CDR3 bases: TGTGCCAGCAGTTCACCGGGACAGGGAACCTACGAGCAGTACTTC. This translates into CASSSPGQGTYEQYF.

CDR3: CATKWSGNYGYTF. The CDR3 nucleotides are TGTGCCACCAAGTGGTCCGGGAACTATGGCTACACCTTC. This chain links TRBV12-3 or TRBV12-4 with TRBJ1-2; D gene uncertain. Trimming took 10 bases from V and 2 from J, leaving 14 bases between them. The CDR3 is 13 residues long.

The chain is built from TRBV7-6 and TRBJ1-5; D might be TRBD1 (5 bases). Germline-derived CDR1 and CDR2 are SGHVS and FNYEAQ. The V end lost 5 bases, the J end lost 6 bases, and 8 bases lay between the germline ends. The CDR3 has 12 residues. The CDR3 sequence is CASSKRGQPQHF. The CDR3 DNA follows: TGTGCCAGCAGCAAAAGGGGTCAGCCCCAGCATTTT.

This chain uses TRBV19 with TRBJ1-4, with 8 nucleotides matching TRBD1. Trimming at V came to 6 bases and at J to 6 bases, leaving 6 bases not matched to a gene. The CDR3 sequence is 14 residues long. Germline-derived CDR1 and CDR2 are LNHDA and SQIVND (reference sequence). CDR3 in amino acids: CASRPGQADEKLFF. The CDR3 DNA follows: TGTGCCAGTAGACCGGGACAGGCGGATGAAAAACTGTTTTTT.

DNA of the CDR3: TGTGCCAGCAGCCAATACCCCCAGGGTAGCGGGTGGGTGCAGTACTTC. The encoded protein is CASSQYPQGSGWVQYF. The gene calls are TRBV4-2 and TRBJ2-7, with TRBD2 matching over 7 bases. Per germline, CDR1 LGHNA and CDR2 YNFKEQ. The V gene end was trimmed by 2 bases and the J gene end by 9 bases; junction bases not matched to a gene: 16. The CDR3 extends over 16 amino acids.

This clone was recorded once. The rearrangement uses TRBV4-1 and TRBJ1-1; TRBD1 agrees at 10 bases. Germline CDR1 MGHRA, CDR2 YSYEKL. The V segment lost 4 bases and the J segment 5 bases; nucleotides outside the gene matches: 7. This CDR3 comprises 15 residues. This CDR3 reads CASSRHGQGETEAFF. The CDR3 DNA reads as TGCGCCAGCAGCCGCCACGGACAGGGGGAGACTGAAGCTTTCTTT.

V gene TRBV19 combines with J gene TRBJ2-1, with 8 bases aligning to TRBD2. V dropped 1 base and J dropped 12; count of bases not matched to a gene: 8. CDR1 and CDR2 (germline): LNHDA, SQIVND (reference sequence). This CDR3 has 14 amino acids. CDR3 nucleotide sequence: TGTGCCAGTAGTATAGCCACCTCCGGGGGGGTGCAGTTCTTC. Protein product: CASSIATSGGVQFF.

The chain uses TRBV6-1 and TRBJ2-1, with TRBD2 matching over 10 bases. V was pared by 2 bases and J by 6 bases, with 7 bases of the junction left unmatched. The CDR3 sequence is 16 residues long. From germline, CDR1 is MNHNS and CDR2 SASEGT. CDR3 coding DNA: TGTGCCAGCAGTGAATGGGCTAGCGGGAGTTTCAATGAGCAGTTCTTC. Translating gives CASSEWASGSFNEQFF.

The genes are TRBV4-1 and TRBJ2-2, with 10 bases aligning to TRBD2. Trimming removed 4 bases from V and 0 bases from J; junction bases left unmatched: 5. CDR1 is MGHRA, CDR2 YSYEKL, per germline. This CDR3 comprises 17 residues. CDR3 loop: CASSPGLASANTGELFF. CDR3 DNA: TGCGCCAGCAGCCCGGGACTAGCGAGCGCGAACACCGGGGAGCTGTTTTTT.

The gene calls are TRBV28 and TRBJ2-5, with D maybe TRBD1 (6 bases). Germline V CDR1 and CDR2: MDHEN, SYDVKM. The CDR3 length is 15 residues. The V end was cut by 2 bases, the J end by 0 bases, with 10 bases between. The CDR3: CASSLEGVDQETQYF. In nucleotides, the CDR3 is TGTGCCAGCAGTTTAGAGGGGGTGGACCAAGAGACCCAGTACTTC.